This T cell receptor beta chain was observed in a study of T cells in Graves' hyperthyroidism and ophthalmopathy (dated by TCRdb to between 2019 and 2020). Background on the whole study: Peripheral blood samples were taken at the time of initial diagnosis, prior to any treatment. A discovery cohort of about a hundred patients, roughly 45 with Graves' ophthalmopathy and 55 to 65 with stable Graves' hyperthyroidism, was used to find distinguishing TCR V-J signatures. Prospective prediction of ophthalmopathy was tested in an independent validation cohort consisting of some 20 hyperthyroidism patients and more than 15 patients who later progressed to ophthalmopathy. The approximately 97 discovery patients were randomly divided into training and test sets at a 7:3 ratio. Thyroid tissue and blood T-cell repertoires from about six Graves' hyperthyroidism patients were also compared in the study. After blood sampling, hyperthyroidism patients were treated with methimazole at a starting dose of 30 mg daily, and ophthalmopathy patients were treated with high-dose intravenous methylprednisolone. The paper describes TCR Vbeta CDR3 sequencing of 135 peripheral blood samples, made up of under 50 ophthalmopathy patients, approximately 73 hyperthyroidism patients and 17 progressor patients.

This clonotype was detected many times. Its cognate antigen has yet to be identified. Per-base quality was not reported, and no clone a single base away is much larger than it. The CDR3 contains 15 residues, cysteine and phenylalanine counted. Of the read, only the CDR3 DNA is kept; its 45 bases are in frame from base 1. Via the germline V gene (reference sequence), CDR1 is LGHDT and CDR2 YNNKEL. Germline trimming: 4 bases from V, 1 base from J; junction bases outside gene matches: 5. The hyperthyroidism patients were between 18 and 65 years old and newly diagnosed, with a disease duration of less than 2 months. Exclusion was applied to patients with uncontrolled infections, other autoimmune diseases, pregnancy or lactation. Clinical symptoms, serum thyroxine and TRAb, thyroid ultrasound, and orbital computed tomography formed the basis for the diagnoses. Blood from progressor patients was drawn when they were first diagnosed with hyperthyroidism, before any ophthalmopathy symptoms appeared. PBMCs were separated from 10 ml of fresh peripheral blood using Ficoll-Paque density gradient centrifugation. Progressor patients were first diagnosed with Graves' hyperthyroidism and then developed ophthalmopathy during follow-up. Trizol reagent was used to extract total RNA, and RNA quality was then checked on an Agilent 2100 Bioanalyzer.

The paper's findings and limits, for the study overall: In cross-validation, a model built on a 13 V-J signature told ophthalmopathy apart from stable hyperthyroidism with 85% to 90% sensitivity and about 81% specificity, and in testing the same model reached 80%/75%. Most expanded thyroid clonotypes (frequency above 0.001) were also detected in blood, a finding suggesting that blood repertoires may reflect thyroid immune responses. In validation, the model predicted progression to ophthalmopathy a median of around six months before onset, with 65% to 71% sensitivity and more than 72% specificity. No statistical method was used to set the sample size in advance, and investigators knew the group allocation.

Amplification of TCR beta CDR3 regions was carried out from RNA transcripts. For the first round of RT-PCR on the TCR CDR3, the HTBI primer set was used together with the Qiagen OneStep RT-PCR kit. Libraries were constructed in a second round of multiplex PCR, after which size selection and purification were performed. Libraries were sequenced paired-end with 100 bp reads on an Illumina HiSeq2000. The authors' pipeline ran thus. Raw data were processed with SOAPnuke, discarding reads with adapters, uncalled bases, mean Phred below 15, or no exact constant-primer or identifier match. High-quality paired reads were merged using COPE v1.2.5, and each unique nucleotide sequence was defined as a clonotype. Clonotypes were aligned to IMGT TRBV, TRBD and TRBJ reference segments using MiTCR v1.1. The analysis was restricted to V-J combinations with a frequency above 0.0001, which together covered 99.2% of the repertoires. A TCS score was defined as the ratio of F50 (clonal expansion) to E x V (chaos), with BLOSUM62-based TCRdist applied between CDR3 peptides within each V-J. Welch's t-statistics and random forest reduced 514 V-J features to about 12, which were used in a naive Bayes classifier (R e1071). TCRdb reprocessed the public reads (quality trimming at Q25 with fastp, clone calling with MiXCR) and kept in-frame beta chains. CDR3 protein sequences are deduplicated, and each keeps its most common genes and DNA. The V and J calls reflect TCRdb's pipeline rather than the authors' work. The sample table shows 550,000 to 850,000 distinct CDR3 sequences, and approximately 19% are seen once. The ten largest clonotypes hold over 15% of the sample.

The sequenced material came from blood. This receptor was taken from a woman in her 50s with Graves' hyperthyroidism that later progressed to Graves' ophthalmopathy. The chain uses TRBV3-1 and TRBJ2-3, and 7 bases in between align with TRBD1. The DNA sequence reads TGTGCCAGCAGCCCTATCACAGGGGGCACAGATACGCAGTATTTT. This encodes CASSPITGGTDTQYF.